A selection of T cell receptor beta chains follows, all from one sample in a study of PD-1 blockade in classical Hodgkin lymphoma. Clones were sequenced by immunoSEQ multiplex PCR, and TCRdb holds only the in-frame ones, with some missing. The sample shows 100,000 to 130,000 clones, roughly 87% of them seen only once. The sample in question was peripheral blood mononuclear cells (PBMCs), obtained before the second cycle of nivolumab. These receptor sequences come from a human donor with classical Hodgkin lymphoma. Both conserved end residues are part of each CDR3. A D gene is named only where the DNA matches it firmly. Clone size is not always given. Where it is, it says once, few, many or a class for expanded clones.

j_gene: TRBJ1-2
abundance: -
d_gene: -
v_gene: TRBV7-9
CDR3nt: TGTGCCAGCAGCTTAGTAGTGGGGGACTATGGCTACACCTTC
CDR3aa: CASSLVVGDYGYTF

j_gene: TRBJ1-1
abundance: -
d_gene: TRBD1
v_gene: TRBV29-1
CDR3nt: TGCAGCGTCGAGACAGGGATGAACACTGAAGCTTTCTTT
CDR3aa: CSVETGMNTEAFF

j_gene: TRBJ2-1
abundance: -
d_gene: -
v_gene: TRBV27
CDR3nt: TGTGCCAGCAGTTTCTACAATGAGCAGTTCTTC
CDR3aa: CASSFYNEQFF

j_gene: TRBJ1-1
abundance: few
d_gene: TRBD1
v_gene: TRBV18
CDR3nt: TGTGCCAGCTCACTCGACAGGGCTGGTGAAGCTTTCTTT
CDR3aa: CASSLDRAGEAFF

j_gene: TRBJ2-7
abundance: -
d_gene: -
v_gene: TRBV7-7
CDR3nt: TGTGCTAGCAGCTTAGGAGGGAACCCCTTTCATGAGCAGTACTTC
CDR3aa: CASSLGGNPFHEQYF

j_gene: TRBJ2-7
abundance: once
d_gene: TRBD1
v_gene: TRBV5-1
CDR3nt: TGCGCCAGCAGCGCAAACCCCGGGACAGGGAACCCCTACGAGCAGTACTTC
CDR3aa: CASSANPGTGNPYEQYF

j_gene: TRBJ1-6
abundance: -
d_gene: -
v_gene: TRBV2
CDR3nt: TGTGCCAGCACGTGGACAGAGTTTAATTCACCCCTCCACTTT
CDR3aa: CASTWTEFNSPLHF

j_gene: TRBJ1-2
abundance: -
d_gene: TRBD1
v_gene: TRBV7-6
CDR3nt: TGTGCCAGCAGCTTAGCCTTAGGACAGGGAAACGGGGGCTACACCTTC
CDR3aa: CASSLALGQGNGGYTF

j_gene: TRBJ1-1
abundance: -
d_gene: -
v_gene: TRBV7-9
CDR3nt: TGTGCCAGCAGCTCCCGACGCCTGACAAGTATGAACACTGAAGCTTTCTTT
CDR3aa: CASSSRRLTSMNTEAFF

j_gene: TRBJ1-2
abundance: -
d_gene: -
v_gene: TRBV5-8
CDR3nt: TGTGCCAGCAGCTCAACCCCCGGCGGGACGACCTTGAACTATGGCTACACCTTC
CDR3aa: CASSSTPGGTTLNYGYTF

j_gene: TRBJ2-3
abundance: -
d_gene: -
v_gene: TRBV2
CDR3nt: TGTGCCAGCATCAAGGGGCACACAGATACGCAGTATTTT
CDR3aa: CASIKGHTDTQYF

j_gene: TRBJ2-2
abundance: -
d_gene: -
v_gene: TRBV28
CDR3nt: TGTGCCAGCAGCCCGGGACGGCTCAACACCGGGGAGCTGTTTTTT
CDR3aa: CASSPGRLNTGELFF

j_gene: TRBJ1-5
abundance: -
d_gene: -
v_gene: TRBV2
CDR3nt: TGTGCCAGCAGTGACCCCCTACTGGATTATAGCAATCAGCCCCAGCATTTT
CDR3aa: CASSDPLLDYSNQPQHF

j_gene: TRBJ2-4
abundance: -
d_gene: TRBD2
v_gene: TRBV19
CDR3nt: TGTGCCAGTAGTACAAGGACTAGCGGGAGGGCCGGAGAGGCCAAAAACATTCAGTACTTC
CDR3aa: CASSTRTSGRAGEAKNIQYF

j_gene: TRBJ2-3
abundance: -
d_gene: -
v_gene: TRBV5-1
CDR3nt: TGCGCCAGCAGCTTGGAACTAGCTAGCACAGATACGCAGTATTTT
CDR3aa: CASSLELASTDTQYF

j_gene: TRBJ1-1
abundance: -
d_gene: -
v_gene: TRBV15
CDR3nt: TGTGCCACCAGCAGAGGGGGTAGGGGAGGGGAGAACACTGAAGCTTTCTTT
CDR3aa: CATSRGGRGGENTEAFF

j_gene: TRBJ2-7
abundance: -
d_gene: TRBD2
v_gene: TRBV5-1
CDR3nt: TGCGCCAGCAGCACGGGACTAGCGGGCACCTACGAGCAGTACTTC
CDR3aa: CASSTGLAGTYEQYF

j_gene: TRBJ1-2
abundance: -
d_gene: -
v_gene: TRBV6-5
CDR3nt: TGTGCCAGCAGTGCCTCCACCCCGGACAGAGGTGGCTACACCTTC
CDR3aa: CASSASTPDRGGYTF

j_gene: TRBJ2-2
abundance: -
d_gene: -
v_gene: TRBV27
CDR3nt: TGTGCCACCACCCCTTGGGGCGGCTCGAACACCGGGGAGCTGTTTTTT
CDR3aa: CATTPWGGSNTGELFF

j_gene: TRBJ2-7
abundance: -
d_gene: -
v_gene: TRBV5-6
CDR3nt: TGTGCCAGCAGCTTGGAGTCGTCAGGCTCCTACGAGCAGTACTTC
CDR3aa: CASSLESSGSYEQYF

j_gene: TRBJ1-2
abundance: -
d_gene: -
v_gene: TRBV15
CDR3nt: TGTGCCACCAGCAGAGTTAGGGAGGCGGGCTACACCTTC
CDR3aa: CATSRVREAGYTF

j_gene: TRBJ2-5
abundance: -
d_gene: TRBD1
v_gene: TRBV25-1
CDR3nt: TGTGCCAGCAGTGGATGGACAGGGCGCCTGTCCCAAGAGACCCAGTACTTC
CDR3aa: CASSGWTGRLSQETQYF

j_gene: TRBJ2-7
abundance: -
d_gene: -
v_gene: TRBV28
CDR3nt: TGTGCCAGCAGTGGAAAACACCCCTACGAGCAGTACTTC
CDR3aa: CASSGKHPYEQYF

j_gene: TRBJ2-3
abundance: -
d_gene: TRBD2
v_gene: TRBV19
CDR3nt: TGTGCCAGTAGTCCGAGAAAAGGGACTAGCGGGAGTTCAGATACGCAGTATTTT
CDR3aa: CASSPRKGTSGSSDTQYF

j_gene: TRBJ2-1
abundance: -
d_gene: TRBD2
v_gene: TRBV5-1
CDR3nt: TGCGCCAGCAGCTTGGGGCACCTAGCGGGAGGGCTAAGAAGTGAGCAGTTCTTC
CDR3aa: CASSLGHLAGGLRSEQFF

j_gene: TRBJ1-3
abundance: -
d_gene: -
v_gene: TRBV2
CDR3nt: TGTGCCAGCAGTGCTGACTCTGGAAACACCATATATTTT
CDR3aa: CASSADSGNTIYF

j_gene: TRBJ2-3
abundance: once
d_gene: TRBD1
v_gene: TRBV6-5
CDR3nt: TGTGCCAGCAGTTACCCGGACAGGGGGGATACGCAGTATTTT
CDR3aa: CASSYPDRGDTQYF

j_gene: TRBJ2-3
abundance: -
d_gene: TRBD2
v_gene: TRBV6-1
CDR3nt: TGTGCCAGCAGTGAAACCCTGGGAGGGATTGGCACAGATACGCAGTATTTT
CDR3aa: CASSETLGGIGTDTQYF

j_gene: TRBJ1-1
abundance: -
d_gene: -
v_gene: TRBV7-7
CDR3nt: TGTGCCAGCAGCCGACAGGAGAACACTGAAGCTTTCTTT
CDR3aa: CASSRQENTEAFF

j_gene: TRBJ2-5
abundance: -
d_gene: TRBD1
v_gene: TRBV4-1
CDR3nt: TGCGCCAGCAGCCAACTGGGACAGGCTGCGACCCAGTACTTC
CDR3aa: CASSQLGQAATQYF

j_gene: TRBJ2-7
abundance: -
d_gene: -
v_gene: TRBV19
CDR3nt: TGTACCAGTAGTACTCGGACACAGGGAGGGGTGCAGTACTTC
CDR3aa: CTSSTRTQGGVQYF

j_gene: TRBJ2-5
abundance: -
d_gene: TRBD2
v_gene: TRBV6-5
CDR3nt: TGTGCCAGCAGTTACGGGGAGGGCAAGGAGACCCAGTACTTC
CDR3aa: CASSYGEGKETQYF

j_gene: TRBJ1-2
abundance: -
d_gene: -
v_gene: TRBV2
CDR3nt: TGTGCCAGCAGTGAAGCGCGGTCGGGCTATGGCTACACCTTC
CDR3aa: CASSEARSGYGYTF

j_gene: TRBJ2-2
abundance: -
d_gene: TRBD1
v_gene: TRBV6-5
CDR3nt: TGTGCCAGCAGTTGGGGACAGCTGGATACCGGGGAGCTGTTTTTT
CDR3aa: CASSWGQLDTGELFF

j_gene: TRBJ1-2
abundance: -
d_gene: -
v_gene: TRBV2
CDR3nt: TGTGCCAGCAGCGACGGCCCGTATGGCTACACCTTC
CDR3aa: CASSDGPYGYTF

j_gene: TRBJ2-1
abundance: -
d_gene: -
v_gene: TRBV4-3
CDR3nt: TGCGCCAGCAGCCAAGGGCATTTGGGACGGGGAAAGACGAATGAGCAGTTCTTC
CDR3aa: CASSQGHLGRGKTNEQFF

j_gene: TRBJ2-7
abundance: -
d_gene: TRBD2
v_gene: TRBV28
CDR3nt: TGTGCCAGCAGTTTATGGAGTAGCGGGACCGAGCAGTACTTC
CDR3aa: CASSLWSSGTEQYF

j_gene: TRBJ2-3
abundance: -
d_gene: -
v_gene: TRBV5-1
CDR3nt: TGCGCCAGCAGCCAGGGGTATCCGACAGATACGCAGTATTTT
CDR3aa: CASSQGYPTDTQYF

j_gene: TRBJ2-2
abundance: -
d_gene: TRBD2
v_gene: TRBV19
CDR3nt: TGTGCCAGTAGTATAGGGGACTACCCCGGGGAGCTGTTTTTT
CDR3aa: CASSIGDYPGELFF

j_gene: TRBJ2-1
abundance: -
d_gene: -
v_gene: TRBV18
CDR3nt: TGTGCCAGCTCACCCGGGACACCGTCGGAGCAGTTCTTC
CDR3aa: CASSPGTPSEQFF

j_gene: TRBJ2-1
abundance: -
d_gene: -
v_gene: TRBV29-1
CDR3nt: TGCAGCGTTGAGGCGAGTGAACTCGGCTCCTACAATGAGCAGTTCTTC
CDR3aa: CSVEASELGSYNEQFF

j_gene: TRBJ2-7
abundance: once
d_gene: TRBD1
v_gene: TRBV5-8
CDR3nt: TGTGCCAGCAGCTTGGACAGGGGGAGATACGAGCAGTACTTC
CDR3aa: CASSLDRGRYEQYF

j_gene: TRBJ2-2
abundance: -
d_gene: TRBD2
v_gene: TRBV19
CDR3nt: TGTGCCAGTAGCCCCCAAAAGACTAGCGCGAACACCGGGGAGCTGTTTTTT
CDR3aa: CASSPQKTSANTGELFF

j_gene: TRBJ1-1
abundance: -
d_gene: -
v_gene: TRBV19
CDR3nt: TGTGCCAGTAGTGGGAGGGGAACTGAAGCTTTCTTT
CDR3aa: CASSGRGTEAFF

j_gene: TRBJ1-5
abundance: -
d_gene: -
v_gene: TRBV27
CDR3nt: TGTGCCAGCAGTTTATTGCCAGTAGGTAGCAATCAGCCCCAGCATTTT
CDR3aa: CASSLLPVGSNQPQHF

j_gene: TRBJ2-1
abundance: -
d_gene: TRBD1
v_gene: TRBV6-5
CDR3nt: TGTGCCAGCAGTCCCCGGGACAGGGGGCGCAGTGAGCAGTTCTTC
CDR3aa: CASSPRDRGRSEQFF

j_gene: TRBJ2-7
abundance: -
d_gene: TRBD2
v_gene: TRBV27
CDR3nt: TGTGCCAGCAGCCCCTGGGGACTAGCTCCCGAGCAGTACTTC
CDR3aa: CASSPWGLAPEQYF

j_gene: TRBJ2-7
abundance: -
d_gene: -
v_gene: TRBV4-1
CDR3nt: TGCGCCAGCAGCCCGCGAATTAAGGACTTCTCCTACGAGCAGTACTTC
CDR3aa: CASSPRIKDFSYEQYF

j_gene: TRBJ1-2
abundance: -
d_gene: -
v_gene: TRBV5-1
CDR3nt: TGCGCCAGCAGCTTGAGGGAGCCTAGGTATGGCTACACCTTC
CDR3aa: CASSLREPRYGYTF

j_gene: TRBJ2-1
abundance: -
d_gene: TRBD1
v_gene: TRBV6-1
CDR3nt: TGTGCCAGCAGTGTTGGGACAGGGTGGGAGCAGTTCTTC
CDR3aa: CASSVGTGWEQFF

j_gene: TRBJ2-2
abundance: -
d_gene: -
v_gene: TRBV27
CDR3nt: TGTGCCAGCAGTTTATCAAGCACAGGCTATTGGGACACCGGGGAGCTGTTTTTT
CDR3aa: CASSLSSTGYWDTGELFF

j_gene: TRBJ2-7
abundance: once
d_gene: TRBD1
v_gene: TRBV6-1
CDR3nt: TGTGCCAGCAGTGAAAAATACCGGGACAGGGGCCACGAGCAGTACTTC
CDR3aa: CASSEKYRDRGHEQYF

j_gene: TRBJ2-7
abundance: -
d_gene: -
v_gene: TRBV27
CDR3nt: TGTGCCAGCAGTTCTGGGGGTCCTACGTGGGAGCAGTACTTC
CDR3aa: CASSSGGPTWEQYF

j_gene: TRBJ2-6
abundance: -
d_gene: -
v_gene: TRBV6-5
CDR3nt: TGTGCCAGCAGTTTTCCGGGTAGTGGGGCCAACGTCCTGACTTTC
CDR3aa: CASSFPGSGANVLTF

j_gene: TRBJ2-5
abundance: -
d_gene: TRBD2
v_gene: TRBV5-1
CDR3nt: TGCGCCAGCAGCATTGGGACTAGCGAAGAGACCCAGTACTTC
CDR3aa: CASSIGTSEETQYF

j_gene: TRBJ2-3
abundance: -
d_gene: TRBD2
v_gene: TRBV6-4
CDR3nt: TGTGCCAGCAGTGCCTCGTCTGGGACTAGAGGGCCAGATACGCAGTATTTT
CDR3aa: CASSASSGTRGPDTQYF

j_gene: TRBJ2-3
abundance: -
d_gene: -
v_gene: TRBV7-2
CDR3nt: TGTGCCAGCACAGAAGGGTATACAGATACGCAGTATTTT
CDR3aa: CASTEGYTDTQYF

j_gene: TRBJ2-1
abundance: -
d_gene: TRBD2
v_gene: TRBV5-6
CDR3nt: TGTGCCAGCAGCGGAGGGCGGGAGTCCTACAATGAGCAGTTCTTC
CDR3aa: CASSGGRESYNEQFF

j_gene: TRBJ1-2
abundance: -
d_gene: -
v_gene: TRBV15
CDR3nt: TGTGCCACCAGCGAGTACAGGGAAGCGAACTATGGCTACACCTTC
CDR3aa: CATSEYREANYGYTF

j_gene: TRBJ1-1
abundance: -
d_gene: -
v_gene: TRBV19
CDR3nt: TGTGCCAGTACTGTAGGTTTGGTCACTGAAGCTTTCTTT
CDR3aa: CASTVGLVTEAFF